This T cell receptor beta chain was captured by sequencing in a study of T cells in Graves' hyperthyroidism and ophthalmopathy. The CDR3 runs to 15 residues. CDR1 and CDR2 (germline): GTSNPN, SVGIG (reference sequence). V shed 3 bases, J shed 1 base, and the junction held 4 bases outside the gene matches. Authors of the study amplified TCR beta CDR3 regions from RNA transcripts. HTBI primers were used for first-round RT-PCR of the TCR CDR3. Each CDR3 protein is one row after TCRdb ran MiXCR on the multiplex PCR reads. Of some 600,000 distinct CDR3 sequences listed, over 11% are singletons. This clonotype was seen at least ten times.

The origin of this receptor is a woman aged 30 to 39 with Graves' hyperthyroidism that later progressed to Graves' ophthalmopathy. The chain recombines TRBV30 with TRBJ2-1; 9 bases map to TRBD1. Sequences were obtained from blood. DNA of the CDR3: TGTGCCTGGAGGCGCGGGACAGGGTCCTACAATGAGCAGTTCTTC. This gives the protein CAWRRGTGSYNEQFF.